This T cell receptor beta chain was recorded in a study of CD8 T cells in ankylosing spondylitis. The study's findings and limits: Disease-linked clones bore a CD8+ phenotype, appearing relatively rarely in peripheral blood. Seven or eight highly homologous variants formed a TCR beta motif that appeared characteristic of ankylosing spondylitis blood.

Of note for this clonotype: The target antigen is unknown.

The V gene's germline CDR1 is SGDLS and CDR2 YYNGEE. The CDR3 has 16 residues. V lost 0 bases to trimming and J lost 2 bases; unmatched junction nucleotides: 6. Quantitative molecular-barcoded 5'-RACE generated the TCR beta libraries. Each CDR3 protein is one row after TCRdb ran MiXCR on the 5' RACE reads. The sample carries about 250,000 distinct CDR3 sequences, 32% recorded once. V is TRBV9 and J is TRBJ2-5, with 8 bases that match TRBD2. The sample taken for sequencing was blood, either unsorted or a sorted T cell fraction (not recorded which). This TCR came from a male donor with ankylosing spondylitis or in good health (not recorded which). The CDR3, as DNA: TGTGCCAGCAGCGTAGCATGGGCTAGCGGGCAAGAGACCCAGTACTTC. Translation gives CASSVAWASGQETQYF. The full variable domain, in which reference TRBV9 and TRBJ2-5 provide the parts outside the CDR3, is DSGVTQTPKHLITATGQRVTLRCSPRSGDLSVYWYQQSLDQGLQFLIQYYNGEERAKGNILERFSAQQFPDLHSELNLSSLELGDSALYFCASSVAWASGQETQYFGPGTRLLVL.